The table lists the clone carrying this T cell receptor beta chain with a count of one. Measured with immunoSEQ multiplex PCR; TCRdb has only the in-frame clones, and not every one. The top ten clones hold more than 20% of a sample with about 13,000 clones, approximately 87% of them seen once. Unmatched junction bases numbered 6, after V lost 4 bases and J lost 6 bases. The CDR3 covers 15 residues. Per germline, CDR1 MNHEY and CDR2 SMNVEV (reference sequence). The sample originates from a study of OX40 agonist ivuxolimab in advanced cancers. Study in general: Ivuxolimab, an agonist antibody against OX40 (CD134), was given to patients. Patient treatment consisted of intravenous ivuxolimab administration every 2 weeks at 0.01 to 10 mg/kg. Dose-escalation patients' cancers were hepatocellular carcinoma, melanoma, renal cell or head and neck cancer. Males comprised approximately 81% of the group, whose mean age was around 62 years (range roughly 20 to 85).

The chain uses TRBV27 and TRBJ2-1; 10 bases map to TRBD1. This TCR was sampled from an adult with an advanced solid tumor such as melanoma, head and neck, liver or kidney cancer. Material: CD4+ or CD8+ T cells sorted from blood, obtained in a trial of the OX40 agonist ivuxolimab. CDR3 nucleotides: TGTGCCAGCAGTTCACGACAGGGGGCTGGCAATGAGCAGTTCTTC. It encodes CASSSRQGAGNEQFF.